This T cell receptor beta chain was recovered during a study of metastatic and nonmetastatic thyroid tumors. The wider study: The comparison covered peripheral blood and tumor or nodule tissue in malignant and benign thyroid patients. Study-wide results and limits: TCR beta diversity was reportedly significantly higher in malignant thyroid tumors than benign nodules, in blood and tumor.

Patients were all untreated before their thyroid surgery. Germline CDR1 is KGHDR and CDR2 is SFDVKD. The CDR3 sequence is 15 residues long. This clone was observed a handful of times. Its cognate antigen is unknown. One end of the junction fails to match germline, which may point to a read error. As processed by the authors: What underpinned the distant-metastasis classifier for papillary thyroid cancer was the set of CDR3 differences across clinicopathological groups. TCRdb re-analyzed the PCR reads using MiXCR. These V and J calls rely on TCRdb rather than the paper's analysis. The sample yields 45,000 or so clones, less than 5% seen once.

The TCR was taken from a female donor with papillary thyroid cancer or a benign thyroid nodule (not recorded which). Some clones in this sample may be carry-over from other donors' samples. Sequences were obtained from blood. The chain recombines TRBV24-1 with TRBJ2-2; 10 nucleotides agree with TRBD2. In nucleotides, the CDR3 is TGTGACACCAGTGATGGACTAGCGGAGGCCGGGGAGCTGTTTTTT. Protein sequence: CDTSDGLAEAGELFF.